The T cell receptor (beta chain) under discussion was sequenced for a study of T cells in Graves' hyperthyroidism and ophthalmopathy. Amplification targeted TCR beta CDR3 regions from RNA transcripts. First-round RT-PCR with HTBI primers amplified the TCR CDR3 region. MiXCR, applied by TCRdb to the multiplex PCR reads, yields one record per CDR3 protein. The table includes fewer than 750,000 distinct CDR3 sequences, about half detected once. CDR3 length: 10 amino acids. V shed 10 bases, J shed 11 bases, and the junction held 5 bases outside the gene matches. Criteria for exclusion of patients were uncontrolled infection, other autoimmune disease, pregnancy or lactation. Clinical symptoms, serum thyroxine, TRAb, thyroid ultrasound and orbital computed tomography established diagnosis.

This receptor was taken from a young woman with Graves' hyperthyroidism. The material sequenced was peripheral blood or thyroid tissue (not recorded which). The V gene is TRBV12-3 or TRBV12-4, the J gene TRBJ1-1, with 9 bases identical to TRBD1. The CDR3 region has the DNA TGTGCCATTCGACAGGGGGATGCTTTCTTT. This gives the protein CAIRQGDAFF.